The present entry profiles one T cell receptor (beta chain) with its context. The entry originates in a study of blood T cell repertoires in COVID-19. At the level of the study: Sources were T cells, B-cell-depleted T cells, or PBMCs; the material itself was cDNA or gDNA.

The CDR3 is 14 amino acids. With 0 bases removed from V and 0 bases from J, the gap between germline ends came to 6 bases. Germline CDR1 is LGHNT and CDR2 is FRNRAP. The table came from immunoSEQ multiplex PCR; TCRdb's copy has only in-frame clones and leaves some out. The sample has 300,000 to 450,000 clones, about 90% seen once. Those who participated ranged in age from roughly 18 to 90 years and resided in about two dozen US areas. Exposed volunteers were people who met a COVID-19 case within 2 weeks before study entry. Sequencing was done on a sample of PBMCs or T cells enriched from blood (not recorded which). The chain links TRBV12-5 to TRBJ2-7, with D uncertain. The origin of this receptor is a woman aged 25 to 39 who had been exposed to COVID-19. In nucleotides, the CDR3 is TGTGCTAGTGGTTTGGTACAGAGCTCCTACGAGCAGTACTTC. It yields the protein CASGLVQSSYEQYF. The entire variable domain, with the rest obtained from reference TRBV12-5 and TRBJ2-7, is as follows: DARVTQTPRHKVTEMGQEVTMRCQPILGHNTVFWYRQTMMQGLELLAYFRNRAPLDDSGMPKDRFSAEMPDATLATLKIQPSEPRDSAVYFCASGLVQSSYEQYFGPGTRLTVT.